This T cell receptor beta chain comes out of a study of blood T cell repertoires in COVID-19. Only in-frame clones appear in the TCRdb table, and some are missing; sequencing was by immunoSEQ multiplex PCR. The repertoire consists of approximately 65,000 clones, with 65% to 85% occurring once and the leading ten covering approximately 51%. V was clipped by 4 bases and J by 5 bases, with 15 bases between them. There are 15 residues in the CDR3. The germline gives CDR1 SGDLS, CDR2 YYNGEE. Sequenced sample: PBMCs or T cells enriched from blood (not recorded which). The V gene is TRBV9, the J gene TRBJ2-2, with D possibly being TRBD1 (6 bases). This sequence was found in a woman aged 55-75 years who had been exposed to COVID-19. The CDR3 nucleotides are TGTGCCAGCAGCCCAACAGGGTTTCGGACCGGGGAGCTGTTTTTT. Amino acid sequence: CASSPTGFRTGELFF.